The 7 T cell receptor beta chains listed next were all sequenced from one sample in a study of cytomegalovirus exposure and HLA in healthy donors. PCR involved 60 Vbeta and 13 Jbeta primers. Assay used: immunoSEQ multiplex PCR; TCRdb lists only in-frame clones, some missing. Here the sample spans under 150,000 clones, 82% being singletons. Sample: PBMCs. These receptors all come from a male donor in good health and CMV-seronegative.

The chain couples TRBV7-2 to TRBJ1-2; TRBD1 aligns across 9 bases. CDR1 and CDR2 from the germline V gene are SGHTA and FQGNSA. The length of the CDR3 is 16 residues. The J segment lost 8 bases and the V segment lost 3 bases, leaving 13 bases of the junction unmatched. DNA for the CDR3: TGTGCCAGCAGCTTGGGGGGAAACAGGGGGCTAGGCGGCTACACCTTC. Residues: CASSLGGNRGLGGYTF.

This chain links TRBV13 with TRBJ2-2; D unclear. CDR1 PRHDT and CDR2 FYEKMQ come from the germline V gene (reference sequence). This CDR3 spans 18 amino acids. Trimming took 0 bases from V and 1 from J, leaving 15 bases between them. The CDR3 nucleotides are TGTGCCAGCAGCTTAGGCCTAAATGGGCTCGAGAACACCGGGGAGCTGTTTTTT. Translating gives CASSLGLNGLENTGELFF.

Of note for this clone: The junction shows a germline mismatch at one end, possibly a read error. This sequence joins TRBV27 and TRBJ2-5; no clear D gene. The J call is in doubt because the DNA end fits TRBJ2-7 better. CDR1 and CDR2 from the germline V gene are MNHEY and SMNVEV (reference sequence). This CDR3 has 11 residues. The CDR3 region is CAGSSSYEQYF. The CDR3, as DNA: TGTGCCGGCAGTTCCTCCTACGAGCAGTACTTC.

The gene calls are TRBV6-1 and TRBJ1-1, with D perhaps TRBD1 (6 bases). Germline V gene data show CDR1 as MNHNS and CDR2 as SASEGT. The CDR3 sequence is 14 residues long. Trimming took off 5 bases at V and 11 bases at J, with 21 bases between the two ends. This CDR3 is CASSLGQSKGEAFF. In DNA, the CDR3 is TGTGCCAGCAGTCTAGGACAGTCAAAGGGGGAGGCTTTCTTT.

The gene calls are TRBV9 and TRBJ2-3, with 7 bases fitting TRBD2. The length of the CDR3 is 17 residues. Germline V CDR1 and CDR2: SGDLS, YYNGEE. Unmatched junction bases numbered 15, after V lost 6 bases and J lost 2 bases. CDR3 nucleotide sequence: TGTGCCAGCACCCCAGATGCGACTAGCATATCCACAGATACGCAGTATTTT. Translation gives CASTPDATSISTDTQYF.

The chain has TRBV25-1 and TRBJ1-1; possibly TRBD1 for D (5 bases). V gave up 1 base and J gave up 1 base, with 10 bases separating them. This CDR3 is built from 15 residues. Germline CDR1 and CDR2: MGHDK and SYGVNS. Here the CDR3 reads CASSELWGGNTEAFF. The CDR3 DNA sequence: TGTGCCAGCAGTGAATTATGGGGCGGGAACACTGAAGCTTTCTTT.

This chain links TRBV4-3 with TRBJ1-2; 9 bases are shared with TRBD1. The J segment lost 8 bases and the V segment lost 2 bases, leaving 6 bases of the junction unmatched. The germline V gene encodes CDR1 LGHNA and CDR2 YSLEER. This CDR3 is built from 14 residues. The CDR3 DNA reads TGCGCCAGCAGCCAACAGGACAGGGGACGGGGCTACACCTTC. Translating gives CASSQQDRGRGYTF.